This TCR beta chain was observed in a study of PD-1 blockade in classical Hodgkin lymphoma. Study-wide results and caveats: Causes of the repertoire differences remain undefined, possibly disease activity or prior therapy. Some patients started nivolumab under 1 year after ASCT, and they were excluded.

Here immunoSEQ multiplex PCR was the method, and the copy in TCRdb shows in-frame clones only, minus some. The sample has approximately 22,000 clones, 60% to 80% seen once; the top ten hold around 7.2%. V was pared by 2 bases and J by 7 bases, with 11 bases between. CDR3 size: 13 residues. The germline V gene encodes CDR1 SGHAT and CDR2 FQNNGV. Described time point: cycle 4 day 1 (C4D1), after 5 to 7 weeks of nivolumab. Each patient relapsed following autologous stem cell transplantation, and prior brentuximab vedotin exposure differed. Patients' outcomes at their best amounted to complete response, partial response or progressive disease. Of note for this clone: Its matching antigen is unknown.

The V gene is TRBV11-2, the J gene TRBJ2-5, with D maybe TRBD1 (6 bases). Sequenced material: peripheral blood mononuclear cells (PBMCs), taken before the fourth cycle of nivolumab. The sequence was collected from a human donor with classical Hodgkin lymphoma. The CDR3 loop reads CASSLRVGGTQYF. CDR3 nucleotide sequence: TGTGCCAGCAGCTTACGGGTAGGGGGGACCCAGTACTTC.